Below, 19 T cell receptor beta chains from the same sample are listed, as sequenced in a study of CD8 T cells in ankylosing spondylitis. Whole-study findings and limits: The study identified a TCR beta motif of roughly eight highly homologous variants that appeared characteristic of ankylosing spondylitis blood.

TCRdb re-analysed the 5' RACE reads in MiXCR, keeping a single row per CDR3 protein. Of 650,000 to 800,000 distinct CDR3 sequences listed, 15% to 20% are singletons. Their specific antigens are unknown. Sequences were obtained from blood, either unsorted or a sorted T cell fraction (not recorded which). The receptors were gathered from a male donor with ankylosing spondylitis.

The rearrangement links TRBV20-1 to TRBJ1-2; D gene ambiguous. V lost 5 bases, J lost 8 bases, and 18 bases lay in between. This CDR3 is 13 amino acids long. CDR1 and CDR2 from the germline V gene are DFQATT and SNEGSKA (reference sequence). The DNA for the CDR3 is TGCAGTGCTCCTCATCCGCGGGTGGAGGGCTACACCTTC. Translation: CSAPHPRVEGYTF.

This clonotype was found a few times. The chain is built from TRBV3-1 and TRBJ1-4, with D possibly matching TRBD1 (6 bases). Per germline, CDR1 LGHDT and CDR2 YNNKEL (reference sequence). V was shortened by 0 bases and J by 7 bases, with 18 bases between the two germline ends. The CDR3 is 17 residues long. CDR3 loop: CASSQDTNSGGREKLFF. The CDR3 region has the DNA TGTGCCAGCAGCCAAGATACTAACTCGGGGGGCCGTGAAAAACTGTTTTTT.

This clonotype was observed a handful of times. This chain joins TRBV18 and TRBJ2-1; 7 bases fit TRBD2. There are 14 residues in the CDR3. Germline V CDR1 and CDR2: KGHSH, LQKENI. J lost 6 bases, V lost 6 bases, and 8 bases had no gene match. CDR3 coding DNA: TGTGCCAGCTCCCCCGGACTAGACGGCAATGAGCAGTTCTTC. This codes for CASSPGLDGNEQFF.

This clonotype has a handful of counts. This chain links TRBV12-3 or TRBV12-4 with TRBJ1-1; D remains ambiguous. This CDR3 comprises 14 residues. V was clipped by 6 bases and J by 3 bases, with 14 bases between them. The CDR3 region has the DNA TGTGCCAGCAGACTCCCCGGTACGTACACTGAAGCTTTCTTT. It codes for CASRLPGTYTEAFF.

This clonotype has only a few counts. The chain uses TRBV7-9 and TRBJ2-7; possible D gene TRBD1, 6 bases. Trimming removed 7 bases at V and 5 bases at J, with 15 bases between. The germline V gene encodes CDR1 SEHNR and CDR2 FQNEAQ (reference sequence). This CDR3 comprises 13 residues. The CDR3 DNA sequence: TGTGCCAGCACCCCCACAGGGCTCCACGAGCAGTACTTC. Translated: CASTPTGLHEQYF.

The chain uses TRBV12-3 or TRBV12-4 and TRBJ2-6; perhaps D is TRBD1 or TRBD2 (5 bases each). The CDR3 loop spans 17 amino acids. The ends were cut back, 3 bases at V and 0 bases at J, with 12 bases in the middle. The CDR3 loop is CASSFRGASSGANVLTF. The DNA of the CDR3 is TGTGCCAGCAGTTTTCGAGGGGCGTCCTCTGGGGCCAACGTCCTGACTTTC.

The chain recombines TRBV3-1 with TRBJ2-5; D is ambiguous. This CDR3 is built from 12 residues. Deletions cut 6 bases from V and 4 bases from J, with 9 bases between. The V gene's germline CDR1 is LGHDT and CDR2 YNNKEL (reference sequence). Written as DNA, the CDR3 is TGTGCCAGCAGGGCACCCGCAGAGACCCAGTACTTC. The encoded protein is CASRAPAETQYF.

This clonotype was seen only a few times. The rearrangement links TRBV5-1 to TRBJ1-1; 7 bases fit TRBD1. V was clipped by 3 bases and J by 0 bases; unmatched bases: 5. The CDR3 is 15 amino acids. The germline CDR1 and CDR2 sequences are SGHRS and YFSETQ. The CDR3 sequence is CASSSGTAMNTEAFF. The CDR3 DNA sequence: TGCGCCAGCAGCTCAGGGACAGCCATGAACACTGAAGCTTTCTTT.

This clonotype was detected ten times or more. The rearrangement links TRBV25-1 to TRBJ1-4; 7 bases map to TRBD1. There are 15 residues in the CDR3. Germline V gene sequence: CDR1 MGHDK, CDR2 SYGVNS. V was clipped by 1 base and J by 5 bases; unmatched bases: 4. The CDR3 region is CASSEWDRLNEKLFF. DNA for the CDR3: TGTGCCAGCAGTGAATGGGACAGACTAAATGAAAAACTGTTTTTT.

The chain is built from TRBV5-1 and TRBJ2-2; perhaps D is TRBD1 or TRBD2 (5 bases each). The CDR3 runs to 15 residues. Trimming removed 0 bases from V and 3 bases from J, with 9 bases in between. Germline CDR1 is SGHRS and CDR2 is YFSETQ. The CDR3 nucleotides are TGCGCCAGCAGCTTGGCCGGGGACCACACCGGGGAGCTGTTTTTT. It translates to CASSLAGDHTGELFF.

The CDR3 region is CASSSAGTGGYYNEQFF. CDR3 bases: TGTGCCAGCAGCTCTGCGGGGACAGGGGGTTACTACAATGAGCAGTTCTTC. J is TRBJ2-1 and V is TRBV5-6, with 11 nucleotides matching TRBD1. CDR1 is SGHDT and CDR2 is YYEEEE in the germline V gene. CDR3 length: 17 residues. The J segment lost 3 bases and the V segment lost 3 bases, leaving 8 bases of the junction unmatched.

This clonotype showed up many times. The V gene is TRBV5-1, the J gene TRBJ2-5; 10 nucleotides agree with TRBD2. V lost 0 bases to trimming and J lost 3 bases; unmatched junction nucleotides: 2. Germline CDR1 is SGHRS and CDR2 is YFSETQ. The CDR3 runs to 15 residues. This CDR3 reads CASSLALAGEETQYF. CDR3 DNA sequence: TGCGCCAGCAGCTTGGCTCTAGCGGGGGAAGAGACCCAGTACTTC.

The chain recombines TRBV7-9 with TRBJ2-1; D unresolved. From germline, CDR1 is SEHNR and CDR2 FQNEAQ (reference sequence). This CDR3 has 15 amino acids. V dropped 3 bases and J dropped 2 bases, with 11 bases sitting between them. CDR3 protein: CASSFGHSPYNEQFF. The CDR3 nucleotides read TGTGCCAGCAGCTTCGGGCACAGTCCCTACAATGAGCAGTTCTTC.

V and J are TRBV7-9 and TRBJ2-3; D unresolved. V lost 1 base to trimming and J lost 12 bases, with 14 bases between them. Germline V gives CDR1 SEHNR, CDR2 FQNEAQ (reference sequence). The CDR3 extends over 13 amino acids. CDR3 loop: CASSLVPYPTQYF. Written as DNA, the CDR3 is TGTGCCAGCAGCTTAGTGCCGTACCCTACCCAGTATTTT.

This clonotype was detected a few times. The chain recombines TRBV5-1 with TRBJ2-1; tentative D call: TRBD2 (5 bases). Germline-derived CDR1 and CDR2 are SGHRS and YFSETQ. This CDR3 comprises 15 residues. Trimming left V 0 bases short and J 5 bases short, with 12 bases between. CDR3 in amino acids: CASSLGGSVDNEQFF. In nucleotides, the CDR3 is TGCGCCAGCAGCTTGGGTGGGAGTGTGGACAATGAGCAGTTCTTC.

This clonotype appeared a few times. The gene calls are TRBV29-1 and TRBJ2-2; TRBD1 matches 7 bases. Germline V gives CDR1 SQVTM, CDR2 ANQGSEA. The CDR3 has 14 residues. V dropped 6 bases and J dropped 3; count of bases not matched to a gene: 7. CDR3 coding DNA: TGCAGCGTCTGGACAGGTCGGGACACCGGGGAGCTGTTTTTT. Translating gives CSVWTGRDTGELFF.

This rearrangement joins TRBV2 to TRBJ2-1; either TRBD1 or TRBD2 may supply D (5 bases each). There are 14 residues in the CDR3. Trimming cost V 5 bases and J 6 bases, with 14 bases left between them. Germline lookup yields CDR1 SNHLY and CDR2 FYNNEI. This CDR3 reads CASSMGTSGNEQFF. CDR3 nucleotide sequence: TGTGCCAGCAGTATGGGGACCTCGGGCAATGAGCAGTTCTTC.

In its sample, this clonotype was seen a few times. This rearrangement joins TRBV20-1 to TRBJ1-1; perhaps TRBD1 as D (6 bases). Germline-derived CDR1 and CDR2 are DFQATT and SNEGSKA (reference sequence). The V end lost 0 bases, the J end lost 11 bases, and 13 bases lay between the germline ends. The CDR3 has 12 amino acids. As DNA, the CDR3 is TGCAGTGCTAGAGAAGGGGGGTTCCCGGCTTTCTTT. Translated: CSAREGGFPAFF.

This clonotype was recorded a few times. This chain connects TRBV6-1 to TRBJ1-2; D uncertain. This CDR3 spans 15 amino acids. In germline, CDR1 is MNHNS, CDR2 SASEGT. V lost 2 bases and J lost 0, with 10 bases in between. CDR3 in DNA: TGTGCCAGCAGTGAAAGCGGCAGGCCTAACTATGGCTACACCTTC. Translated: CASSESGRPNYGYTF.